This entry lists 17 T cell receptor beta chains sequenced from one sample in a study of blood T cell repertoires in COVID-19. Assay: immunoSEQ multiplex PCR; the TCRdb copy retains only in-frame clones and omits some. The sample lists 75,000 or so clones; roughly four fifths were seen once. Sample: peripheral blood. Source of these receptors: a man aged 60-69 years with acute or convalescent COVID-19.

Note on this clone: The germline gene is not matched at one end of the junction; a read error may be the cause. This chain uses TRBV5-5 with TRBJ1-5; the D gene is possibly TRBD1 (6 bases). Per the germline V gene, CDR1 is SGHKS and CDR2 is YYEKEE (reference sequence). The CDR3 is 14 amino acids. The CDR3 protein is CASSLQQGTPPTYF. The CDR3 DNA follows: TGTGCCAGCAGCTTGCAACAGGGAACCCCTCCGACCTATTTT.

The rearrangement joins TRBV29-1 to TRBJ2-2, with D possibly being TRBD2 (5 bases). The CDR3 runs to 18 residues. V lost 5 bases to trimming and J lost 4 bases, with 26 bases between them. Germline CDR1 and CDR2: SQVTM and ANQGSEA. The CDR3 spells CSVLYSGHGNAGTGELFF. The CDR3 nucleotides are TGCAGCGTTCTCTATTCCGGGCACGGGAACGCGGGCACCGGGGAGCTGTTTTTT.

The V and J genes are TRBV4-3 and TRBJ1-2; 7 bases are shared with TRBD1. There are 15 residues in the CDR3. Per germline, CDR1 LGHNA and CDR2 YSLEER. Unmatched junction bases numbered 7, after V lost 3 bases and J lost 3 bases. This CDR3 reads CASSQASGGYYGYTF. The DNA for the CDR3 is TGCGCCAGCAGCCAGGCGTCAGGGGGGTACTATGGCTACACCTTC.

The chain employs TRBV7-9 and TRBJ2-5; D might be TRBD1 (6 bases). Germline loops: CDR1 SEHNR, CDR2 FQNEAQ (reference sequence). The CDR3 is 14 residues long. V was cut by 3 bases and J by 2 bases, with 10 bases left in between. The CDR3 nucleotides are TGTGCCAGCAGCTTGCAGGGGTCACAAGAGACCCAGTACTTC. Its protein product is CASSLQGSQETQYF. Drawing the rest from reference TRBV7-9 and TRBJ2-5, the complete variable domain is DTGVSQNPRHKITKRGQNVTFRCDPISEHNRLYWYRQTLGQGPEFLTYFQNEAQLEKSRLLSDRFSAERPKGSFSTLEIQRTEQGDSAMYLCASSLQGSQETQYFGPGTRLLVL.

This chain uses TRBV18 with TRBJ2-4; 12 nucleotides match TRBD2. The CDR3 is 19 amino acids. Germline lookup yields CDR1 KGHSH and CDR2 LQKENI. The ends lost 6 bases at V and 0 bases at J; junction bases unmatched: 12. Here the CDR3 DNA reads TGTGCCAGCTCGCCTGTCGGACTAGCGGGAACGGGAGCCAAAAACATTCAGTACTTC. Its protein product is CASSPVGLAGTGAKNIQYF.

The rearrangement uses TRBV18 and TRBJ1-1; no clear D. V was clipped by 2 bases and J by 3 bases, with 10 bases between them. This CDR3 region has 14 residues. Germline CDR1 is KGHSH and CDR2 is LQKENI. In DNA form, the CDR3 reads TGTGCCAGCTCACCAGCGTTCGGGGACACTGAAGCTTTCTTT. Protein: CASSPAFGDTEAFF. Based on the CDR3 plus reference TRBV18 and TRBJ1-1, the full variable domain is NAGVMQNPRHLVRRRGQEARLRCSPMKGHSHVYWYRQLPEEGLKFMVYLQKENIIDESGMPKERFSAEFPKEGPSILRIQQVVRGDSAAYFCASSPAFGDTEAFFGQGTRLTVV.

The genes are TRBV15 and TRBJ1-5; D remains ambiguous. The V end was cut by 0 bases, the J end by 9 bases, with 12 bases between. CDR3 size: 14 residues. The germline gives CDR1 LNHNV, CDR2 YYDKDF (reference sequence). The CDR3 here is CATSRDLGGGPQHF. CDR3 DNA sequence: TGTGCCACCAGCAGAGATTTGGGCGGAGGGCCCCAGCATTTT.

The genes are TRBV19 and TRBJ2-7; D might be TRBD1 (5 bases). The CDR3 sequence is 13 residues long. Looked up from germline, CDR1 is LNHDA and CDR2 is SQIVND (reference sequence). Trimming removed 9 bases at V and 1 base at J, with 13 bases between. The CDR3 nucleotides are TGTGCCAGCGGTCAGGGCCGATCCTACGAGCAGTACTTC. Amino acid sequence: CASGQGRSYEQYF.

V and J are TRBV7-2 and TRBJ2-7; perhaps TRBD2 as D (5 bases). The length of the CDR3 is 11 residues. Germline-derived CDR1 and CDR2 are SGHTA and FQGNSA. Trimming left V 6 bases short and J 4 bases short, with 7 bases between. CDR3 sequence reads: CASSREYEQYF. The CDR3 DNA follows: TGTGCCAGCAGTCGGGAATACGAGCAGTACTTC.

This rearrangement joins TRBV28 to TRBJ2-7; D possibly corresponds to TRBD1 (6 bases). The V end lost 5 bases, the J end lost 7 bases, and 12 bases lay between the germline ends. The CDR3 spans 12 residues. In germline, CDR1 is MDHEN, CDR2 SYDVKM. CDR3 DNA: TGTGCCAGCAGTACGGGACACCGAGAGCAGTACTTC. This gives the protein CASSTGHREQYF.

The V call is TRBV6-5, the J call TRBJ1-1; D is unresolved. The CDR3 sequence is 13 residues long. Germline CDR1 reads MNHEY; CDR2 reads SVGAGI. Trimming removed 8 bases from V and 0 bases from J, with 10 bases in between. Written as DNA, the CDR3 is TGTGCCAGCCTATTGGACTTGAACACTGAAGCTTTCTTT. Its protein product is CASLLDLNTEAFF.

For the CDR3, the DNA is TGTGCCAGCTCACCACGGGGGCAGGTAACAGATACGCAGTATTTT. This encodes CASSPRGQVTDTQYF. The chain recombines TRBV18 with TRBJ2-3, with D perhaps matching TRBD1 (6 bases). V was shortened by 1 base and J by 3 bases, with 11 bases between the two germline ends. The CDR3 extends over 15 amino acids. The germline gives CDR1 KGHSH, CDR2 LQKENI.

This clone was seen a few times. The genes are TRBV6-5 and TRBJ2-7; tentative D call: TRBD1 (6 bases). Trimming removed 6 bases from V and 0 bases from J, with 15 bases in between. CDR3 length: 15 residues. Germline CDR1 is MNHEY and CDR2 is SVGAGI. CDR3: CASSFGGSNSYEQYF. CDR3 bases: TGTGCCAGCAGCTTTGGGGGCTCTAACTCCTACGAGCAGTACTTC.

This chain joins TRBV19 and TRBJ2-2, with D possibly matching TRBD2 (6 bases). V was shortened by 5 bases and J by 6 bases, with 22 bases between the two germline ends. CDR1 is LNHDA, CDR2 SQIVND, per germline (reference sequence). The CDR3 runs to 17 residues. The CDR3 region has the DNA TGTGCCAGTAGTCAGAATTATGCGGGGACTCGAGCCGGGGAGCTGTTTTTT. This translates into CASSQNYAGTRAGELFF.

This clone was counted a single time. This CDR3 reads CASSYEASGIAKNIQYF. As DNA, the CDR3 is TGTGCCAGCAGTTACGAGGCTAGCGGCATAGCCAAAAACATTCAGTACTTC. The chain employs TRBV6-2 or TRBV6-3 and TRBJ2-4; TRBD2 matches at 7 bases. CDR1 is MNHEY and CDR2 is SVGEGT in the germline V gene. The length of the CDR3 is 17 residues. The trim removed 2 bases at V and 0 bases at J, leaving 7 bases unmatched.

This chain links TRBV10-1 with TRBJ1-1; 7 nucleotides line up with TRBD1. The CDR3 runs 13 residues. V was clipped by 5 bases and J by 2 bases; unmatched bases: 2. CDR1 WNHNN and CDR2 SYGVQD come from the germline V gene (reference sequence). CDR3 region: CASSTGVNTEAFF. DNA for the CDR3: TGCGCCAGCAGTACAGGGGTTAACACTGAAGCTTTCTTT.

The chain joins TRBV11-2 to TRBJ1-4, with 9 bases identical to TRBD1. Unmatched junction bases numbered 5, after V lost 4 bases and J lost 8 bases. Germline assignment: CDR1 SGHAT and CDR2 FQNNGV. This CDR3 region has 14 residues. CDR3 residues: CASSSTGGREKLFF. CDR3 DNA: TGTGCCAGCAGCTCGACAGGGGGTAGGGAAAAACTGTTTTTT.